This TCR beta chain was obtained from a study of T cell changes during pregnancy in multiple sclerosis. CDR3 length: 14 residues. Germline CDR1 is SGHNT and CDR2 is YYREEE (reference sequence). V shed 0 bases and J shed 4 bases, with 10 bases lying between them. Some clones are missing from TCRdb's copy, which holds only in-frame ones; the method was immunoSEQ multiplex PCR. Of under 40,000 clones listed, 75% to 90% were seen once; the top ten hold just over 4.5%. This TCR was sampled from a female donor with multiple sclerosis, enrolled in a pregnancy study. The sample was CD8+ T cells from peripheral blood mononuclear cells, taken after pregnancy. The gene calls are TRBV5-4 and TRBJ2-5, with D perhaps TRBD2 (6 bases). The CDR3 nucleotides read TGTGCCAGCAGCTTGGAGGGGACTGTAGAGACCCAGTACTTC. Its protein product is CASSLEGTVETQYF. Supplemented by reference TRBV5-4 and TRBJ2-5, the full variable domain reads ETGVTQSPTHLIKTRGQQVTLRCSSQSGHNTVSWYQQALGQGPQFIFQYYREEENGRGNFPPRFSGLQFPNYSSELNVNALELDDSALYLCASSLEGTVETQYFGPGTRLLVL.